This T cell receptor (beta chain) originates from a study of blood T cell repertoires in COVID-19. Background on the study: The cDNA or gDNA used as material had been derived from T cells, B-cell-depleted T cells, or PBMCs.

Germline V CDR1 and CDR2: SGHTA, FQGNSA. V dropped 6 bases and J dropped 6 bases, with 20 bases sitting between them. This CDR3 spans 15 amino acids. Sequencing used immunoSEQ multiplex PCR; TCRdb keeps in-frame clones, though not all of them. The sample consists of 250,000 or so clones, approximately 85% of them appearing once. The sequencing sample was made of peripheral blood. The TCR was taken from a woman in her twenties or thirties with acute or convalescent COVID-19. The genes are TRBV7-2 and TRBJ2-5; tentatively, D is TRBD2 (6 bases). The CDR3 DNA reads TGTGCCAGCAGGGCCGGGACTCCAGCATCCAAGACCCAGTACTTC. This encodes CASRAGTPASKTQYF. Full variable domain (rest looked up from reference TRBV7-2 and TRBJ2-5): GAGVSQSPSNKVTEKGKDVELRCDPISGHTALYWYRQSLGQGLEFLIYFQGNSAPDKSGLPSDRFSAERTGGSVSTLTIQRTQQEDSAVYLCASRAGTPASKTQYFGPGTRLLVL.